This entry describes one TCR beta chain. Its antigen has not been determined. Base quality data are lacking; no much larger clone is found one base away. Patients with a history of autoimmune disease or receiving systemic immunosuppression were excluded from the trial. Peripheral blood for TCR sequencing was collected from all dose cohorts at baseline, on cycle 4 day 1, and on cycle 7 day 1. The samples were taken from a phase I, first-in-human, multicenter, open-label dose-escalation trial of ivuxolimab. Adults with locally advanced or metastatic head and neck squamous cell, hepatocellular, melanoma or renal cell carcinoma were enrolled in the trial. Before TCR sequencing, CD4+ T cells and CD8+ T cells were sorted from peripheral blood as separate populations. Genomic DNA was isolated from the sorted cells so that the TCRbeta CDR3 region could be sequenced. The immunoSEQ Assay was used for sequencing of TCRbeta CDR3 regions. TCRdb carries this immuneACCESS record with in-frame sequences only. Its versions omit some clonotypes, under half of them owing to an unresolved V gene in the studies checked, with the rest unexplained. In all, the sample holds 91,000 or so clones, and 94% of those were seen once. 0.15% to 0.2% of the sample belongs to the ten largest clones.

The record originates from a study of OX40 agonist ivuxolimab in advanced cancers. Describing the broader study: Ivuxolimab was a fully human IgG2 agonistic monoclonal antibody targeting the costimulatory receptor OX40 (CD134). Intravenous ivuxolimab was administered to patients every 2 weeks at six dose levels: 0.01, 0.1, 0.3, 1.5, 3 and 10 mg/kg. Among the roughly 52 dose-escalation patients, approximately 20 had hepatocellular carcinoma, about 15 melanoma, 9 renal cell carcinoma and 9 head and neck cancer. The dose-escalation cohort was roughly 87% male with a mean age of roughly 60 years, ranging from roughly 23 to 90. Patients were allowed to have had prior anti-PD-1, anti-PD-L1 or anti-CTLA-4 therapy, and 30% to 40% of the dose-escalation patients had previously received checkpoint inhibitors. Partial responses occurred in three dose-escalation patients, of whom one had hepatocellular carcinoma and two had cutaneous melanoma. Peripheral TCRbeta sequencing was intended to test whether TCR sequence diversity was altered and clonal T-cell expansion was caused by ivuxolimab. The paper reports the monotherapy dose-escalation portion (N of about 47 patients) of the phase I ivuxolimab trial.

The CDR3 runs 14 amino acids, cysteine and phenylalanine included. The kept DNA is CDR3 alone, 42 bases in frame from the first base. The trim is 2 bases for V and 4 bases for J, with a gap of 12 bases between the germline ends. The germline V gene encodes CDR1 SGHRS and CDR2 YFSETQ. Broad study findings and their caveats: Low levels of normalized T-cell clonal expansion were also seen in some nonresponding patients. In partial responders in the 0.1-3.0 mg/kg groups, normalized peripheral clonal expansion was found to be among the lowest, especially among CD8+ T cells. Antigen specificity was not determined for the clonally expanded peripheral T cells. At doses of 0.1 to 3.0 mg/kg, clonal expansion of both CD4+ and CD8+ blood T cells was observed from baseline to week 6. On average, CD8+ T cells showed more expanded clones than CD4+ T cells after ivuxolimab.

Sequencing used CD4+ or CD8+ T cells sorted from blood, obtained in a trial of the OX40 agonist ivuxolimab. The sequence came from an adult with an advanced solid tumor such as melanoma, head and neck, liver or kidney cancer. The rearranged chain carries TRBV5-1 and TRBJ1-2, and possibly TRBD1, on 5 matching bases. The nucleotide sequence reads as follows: TGCGCCAGCAGCTTCGGGACGGTAGTCTATGGCTACACCTTC. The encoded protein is CASSFGTVVYGYTF.